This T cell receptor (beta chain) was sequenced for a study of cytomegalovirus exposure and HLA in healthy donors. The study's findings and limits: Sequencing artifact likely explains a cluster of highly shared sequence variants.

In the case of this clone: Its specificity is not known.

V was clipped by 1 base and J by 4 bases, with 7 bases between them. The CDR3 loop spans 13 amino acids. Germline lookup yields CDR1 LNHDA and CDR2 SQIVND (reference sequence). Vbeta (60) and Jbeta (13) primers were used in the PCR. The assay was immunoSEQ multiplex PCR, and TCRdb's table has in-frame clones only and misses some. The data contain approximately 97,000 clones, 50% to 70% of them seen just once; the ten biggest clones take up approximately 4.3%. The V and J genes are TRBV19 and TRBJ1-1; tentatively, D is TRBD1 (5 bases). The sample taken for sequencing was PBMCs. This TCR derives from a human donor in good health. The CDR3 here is CASSIGRGTEAFF. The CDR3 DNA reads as TGTGCCAGTAGTATAGGGAGGGGCACTGAAGCTTTCTTT.